The 23 T cell receptor beta chains presented below share a single source sample, sequenced in a study of T cells and Merkel cell carcinoma outcomes. Clones were sequenced by immunoSEQ multiplex PCR, and TCRdb holds only the in-frame ones, with some missing. The table has some 19,000 clones, about 80% seen once. Sequencing used tumor tissue from Merkel cell carcinoma. Receptors were obtained from a human donor with Merkel cell carcinoma.

The rearrangement joins TRBV6-1 to TRBJ1-6, with a possible D match to TRBD1 (6 bases). CDR1 is MNHNS, CDR2 SASEGT, per germline. Trimming cost V 2 bases and J 5 bases, with 19 bases left between them. The CDR3 has 18 residues. CDR3 DNA sequence: TGTGCCAGCAGTGAATTTGTGGGACATTCGAACGATAATTCACCCCTCCACTTT. It is translated as CASSEFVGHSNDNSPLHF.

This chain uses TRBV11-3 with TRBJ2-2, with D unresolved. Germline assignment: CDR1 SGHNT and CDR2 YENEEA. The V gene lost 5 bases and the J gene lost 0 bases, with 10 bases spanning the gap. CDR3 length: 15 residues. In nucleotides, the CDR3 is TGTGCCAGCAGCCCCTTTCCCGCGAACACCGGGGAGCTGTTTTTT. This codes for CASSPFPANTGELFF.

This chain links TRBV28 with TRBJ1-2; no firm D call. Germline V CDR1 and CDR2: MDHEN, SYDVKM. The V end lost 4 bases, the J end lost 8 bases, and 29 bases lay between the germline ends. The CDR3 spans 18 residues. The CDR3 region has the DNA TGTGCCAGCAGTTCTAACGTTCTGGATCAAACCCCCGGGTGGGGCTACACCTTC. It specifies CASSSNVLDQTPGWGYTF.

The rearrangement links TRBV2 to TRBJ1-1, with unresolved D. V was clipped by 6 bases and J by 7 bases, with 9 bases between them. Germline loops: CDR1 SNHLY, CDR2 FYNNEI. The CDR3 is 11 residues long. The DNA for the CDR3 is TGTGCCAGCAGGGATTCAAGTGAAGCTTTCTTT. Residues: CASRDSSEAFF.

The J gene is TRBJ2-5, the V gene TRBV30, with D possibly being TRBD1 (5 bases). CDR1 and CDR2 (germline): GTSNPN, SVGIG (reference sequence). V was cut by 4 bases and J by 0 bases, with 12 bases left in between. The CDR3 extends over 14 amino acids. The CDR3 nucleotides are TGTGCCTGGAATCCGACAGACCACCAAGAGACCCAGTACTTC. Protein: CAWNPTDHQETQYF.

The chain uses TRBV6-1 and TRBJ2-5; 7 positions match TRBD2. Germline-derived CDR1 and CDR2 are MNHNS and SASEGT. V shed 1 base and J 5 bases; nucleotides not matched to a gene: 7. This CDR3 region has 15 residues. The CDR3 DNA reads as TGTGCCAGCAGTGAAGAGATGGGAGGGAGGGAGACCCAGTACTTC. Translating gives CASSEEMGGRETQYF.

The genes are TRBV5-1 and TRBJ1-1; no firm D call. The CDR3 spans 12 residues. V lost 5 bases, J lost 8 bases, and 13 bases lay in between. Germline CDR1 reads SGHRS; CDR2 reads YFSETQ. The CDR3 bases are TGCGCCAGCAGATTCGATCAGAGAGAAGCTTTCTTT. This sequence encodes CASRFDQREAFF.

The chain links TRBV29-1 to TRBJ2-5, with D possibly being TRBD1 (5 bases). CDR1 SQVTM and CDR2 ANQGSEA come from the germline V gene. Trimming left V 2 bases short and J 6 bases short, with 10 bases between. This CDR3 spans 12 amino acids. CDR3 DNA sequence: TGCAGCGTTGAATCAGGGTGGCAGACCCAGTACTTC. Amino acid sequence: CSVESGWQTQYF.

The chain combines TRBV18 with TRBJ1-4; D unresolved. Trimming removed 5 bases at V and 5 bases at J, with 6 bases between. Germline V gives CDR1 KGHSH, CDR2 LQKENI. The CDR3 runs to 12 residues. DNA for the CDR3: TGTGCCAGCTCAGCGTCAAATGAAAAACTGTTTTTT. It codes for CASSASNEKLFF.

V and J are TRBV4-2 and TRBJ1-4; D is uncertain. V was pared by 2 bases and J by 11 bases, with 9 bases between. Germline V CDR1 and CDR2: LGHNA, YNFKEQ. The CDR3 extends over 12 amino acids. CDR3 bases: TGTGCCAGCAGCCAAACCAGAGGGAAACTGTTTTTT. This gives the protein CASSQTRGKLFF.

The rearrangement joins TRBV23-1 to TRBJ1-2, with D hard to call. TRBV23-1 falls under the ORF class, with uncertain function. Trimming took 1 base from V and 3 from J, leaving 15 bases between them. This CDR3 is 16 amino acids long. The chain's CDR3 is CASSQLEKGQDYGYTF. The CDR3 DNA reads TGCGCCAGCAGTCAATTAGAAAAGGGTCAAGACTATGGCTACACCTTC.

The chain carries TRBV23-1 and TRBJ1-5, with 7 bases identical to TRBD1. TRBV23-1 is an ORF, with its function uncertain. V shed 2 bases and J 7 bases; nucleotides not matched to a gene: 14. This CDR3 region has 17 residues. CDR3 DNA sequence: TGCGCCAGCAGTCAACAGGGGGGCCGGGCCTCGGGACAGCCCCAGCATTTT. Its translation: CASSQQGGRASGQPQHF.

CDR3 in amino acids: CASSVAGGEWTDTQYF. DNA of the CDR3: TGTGCCAGCAGCGTAGCGGGGGGGGAGTGGACAGATACGCAGTATTTT. The chain links TRBV9 to TRBJ2-3; TRBD2 agrees at 8 bases. The germline V gene has CDR1 SGDLS and CDR2 YYNGEE. Trimming cost V 0 bases and J 3 bases; bases outside gene matches: 6. The CDR3 runs 16 residues.

The chain has TRBV30 and TRBJ1-6; 7 nucleotides align to TRBD1. Germline V gene data show CDR1 as GTSNPN and CDR2 as SVGIG (reference sequence). The length of the CDR3 is 15 residues. V lost 2 bases and J lost 7; bases outside the gene matches: 8. The CDR3, as DNA: TGTGCCTGGAGTCTGGGGGGACAGAGAAATTCACCCCTCCACTTT. Amino acid sequence: CAWSLGGQRNSPLHF.

This chain joins TRBV4-1 and TRBJ1-5; D is undetermined. The germline V gene has CDR1 MGHRA and CDR2 YSYEKL. This CDR3 is 17 amino acids long. Deletions cut 0 bases from V and 3 bases from J, with 15 bases between. The CDR3: CASSQDGPLRVNQPQHF. In nucleotides, the CDR3 is TGCGCCAGCAGCCAAGATGGACCCCTTAGGGTCAATCAGCCCCAGCATTTT.

The chain carries TRBV23-1 and TRBJ2-1; 7 bases agree with TRBD1. TRBV23-1 is an ORF, and what it does is uncertain. Trimming cost V 0 bases and J 8 bases; bases outside gene matches: 10. This CDR3 has 16 residues. CDR3 coding DNA: TGCGCCAGCAGTCAATCTTTGGTCAGGGGGATGGATGAGCAGTTCTTC. It specifies CASSQSLVRGMDEQFF.

The chain combines TRBV9 with TRBJ2-3, with D perhaps TRBD2 (5 bases). Germline V CDR1 and CDR2: SGDLS, YYNGEE. This CDR3 spans 15 amino acids. V lost 0 bases and J lost 1, with 9 bases in between. The CDR3 DNA sequence: TGTGCCAGCAGCGTAGGAATGAGGGGCACAGATACGCAGTATTTT. Translated, it gives CASSVGMRGTDTQYF.

J is TRBJ2-7 and V is TRBV4-2, with 14 bases aligning to TRBD2. V trimming: 3 bases; J trimming: 4 bases; junction bases outside the gene matches: 5. CDR3 length equals 16 residues. Germline loops: CDR1 LGHNA, CDR2 YNFKEQ. CDR3 amino acids: CASSQVGTSGSYEQYF. CDR3 DNA: TGTGCCAGCAGCCAGGTAGGGACTAGCGGGAGTTACGAGCAGTACTTC.

V and J are TRBV28 and TRBJ2-5; 10 nucleotides agree with TRBD2. V trimming: 1 base; J trimming: 5 bases; junction bases outside the gene matches: 13. There are 18 residues in the CDR3. The germline V gene encodes CDR1 MDHEN and CDR2 SYDVKM. CDR3 sequence reads: CASSLSALSGRWRETQYF. Here the CDR3 DNA reads TGTGCCAGCAGTTTATCGGCCCTTAGCGGGAGGTGGCGGGAGACCCAGTACTTC. Full variable domain (outside the CDR3, taken from reference TRBV28 and TRBJ2-5): DVKVTQSSRYLVKRTGEKVFLECVQDMDHENMFWYRQDPGLGLRLIYFSYDVKMKEKGDIPEGYSVSREKKERFSLILESASTNQTSMYLCASSLSALSGRWRETQYFGPGTRLLVL.

V and J are TRBV29-1 and TRBJ1-2; weak D call: TRBD1 (5 bases). Germline CDR1 and CDR2: SQVTM and ANQGSEA. CDR3 length equals 14 residues. V lost 0 bases and J 8 bases, leaving 16 bases between the germline ends. The CDR3 region is CSVEDPGQGWGYTF. The DNA for the CDR3 is TGCAGCGTTGAAGATCCTGGGCAGGGTTGGGGCTACACCTTC. Looking up the rest from reference TRBV29-1 and TRBJ1-2 gives the full variable domain: SAVISQKPSRDICQRGTSLTIQCQVDSQVTMMFWYRQQPGQSLTLIATANQGSEATYESGFVIDKFPISRPNLTFSTLTVSNMSPEDSSIYLCSVEDPGQGWGYTFGSGTRLTVV.

This clone appeared a few times. V gene TRBV5-6 combines with J gene TRBJ2-3; TRBD2 agrees at 10 bases. The CDR3 sequence is 16 residues long. The germline CDR1 and CDR2 sequences are SGHDT and YYEEEE. V trimming: 1 base; J trimming: 6 bases; junction bases outside the gene matches: 8. DNA of the CDR3: TGTGCCAGCAGCTTGTATAGCGGGGGGTTCCGTGATACGCAGTATTTT. Its translation: CASSLYSGGFRDTQYF.

The chain recombines TRBV7-3 with TRBJ1-1; 7 bases fit TRBD1. Germline V gene data show CDR1 as SGHTA and CDR2 as FQGTGA. The CDR3 spans 13 residues. V shed 3 bases, J shed 12 bases, and the junction held 10 bases outside the gene matches. Written as DNA, the CDR3 is TGTGCCAGCAGCTTTAACCGGGACAGCGAAACTTTCTTT. This translates into CASSFNRDSETFF.

The genes are TRBV11-2 and TRBJ1-1; no clear D gene. V gave up 1 base and J gave up 6 bases, with 9 bases separating them. CDR1 and CDR2 from the germline V gene are SGHAT and FQNNGV. The CDR3 loop spans 13 amino acids. The CDR3 DNA reads TGTGCCAGCAGCTTAGTTCTAGGCCCTGAAGCTTTCTTT. This encodes CASSLVLGPEAFF.